The 25 T cell receptor beta chains listed next were all sequenced from one sample in a study of T cells in Graves' hyperthyroidism and ophthalmopathy. Amplification yielded TCR beta CDR3 regions, with RNA transcripts as the source. The TCR CDR3 was amplified in a first-round RT-PCR using the HTBI primer set. TCRdb reprocessed the multiplex PCR reads with MiXCR, giving one entry per CDR3 protein. The sample has 300,000 or so distinct CDR3 sequences, over 15% seen once. The specimen was blood. These receptors all stem from a woman between 45 and 60 years old with Graves' hyperthyroidism.

The chain recombines TRBV25-1 with TRBJ2-1; 11 nucleotides agree with TRBD2. The junction had 10 bases not matched to a gene; V was cut back by 8 bases and J by 7 bases. Germline V gene lookup returns CDR1 MGHDK and CDR2 SYGVNS. CDR3 size: 15 residues. CDR3 protein: CASGPIAGGPNEQFF. The CDR3 nucleotides read TGTGCCAGCGGGCCCATAGCGGGGGGGCCGAATGAGCAGTTCTTC. Combining the CDR3 with reference TRBV25-1 and TRBJ2-1 gives the whole variable domain EADIYQTPRYLVIGTGKKITLECSQTMGHDKMYWYQQDPGMELHLIHYSYGVNSTEKGDLSSESTVSRIRTEHFPLTLESARPSHTSQYLCASGPIAGGPNEQFFGPGTRLTVL.

This clonotype was counted at least ten times. This chain's CDR3 is CASSFAGYEQYF. Written as DNA, the CDR3 is TGTGCCAGCAGCTTTGCAGGCTACGAGCAGTACTTC. The chain has TRBV7-2 and TRBJ2-7; D is unresolved. The length of the CDR3 is 12 residues. The germline gives CDR1 SGHTA, CDR2 FQGNSA. V was trimmed by 3 bases and J by 3 bases, leaving 6 bases between them.

J is TRBJ2-7 and V is TRBV29-1; no reliable D call. The germline V gene has CDR1 SQVTM and CDR2 ANQGSEA. V was trimmed by 5 bases and J by 2 bases, leaving 22 bases between them. This CDR3 is 16 amino acids long. CDR3 nucleotide sequence: TGCAGCGTTCTTGGATTAATGTCCACAGCCACCTACGAGCAGTACTTC. This sequence encodes CSVLGLMSTATYEQYF.

The chain employs TRBV2 and TRBJ2-1; 13 bases match TRBD2. Per germline, CDR1 SNHLY and CDR2 FYNNEI. V lost 6 bases and J lost 0; bases outside the gene matches: 8. The CDR3 has 18 residues. The CDR3 sequence: CASSQWGTSGTSYNEQFF. In DNA form, the CDR3 reads TGTGCCAGCAGCCAATGGGGGACTAGCGGGACCTCCTACAATGAGCAGTTCTTC.

The count of this clonotype is one. A much larger clone differs by one base, so this may be a read error. V usage is TRBV2 and J usage is TRBJ1-4; 8 bases are shared with TRBD1. CDR1 is SNHLY, CDR2 FYNNEI, per germline. This CDR3 is built from 14 residues. The CDR3 DNA sequence: TGTGCCAGCACTCGGACAGGGAGTAATGGAAAACTGTTTTTT. It yields the protein CASTRTGSNGKLFF.

The J gene is TRBJ2-7, the V gene TRBV28, with a tentative D call TRBD2 (7 bases). Germline V gives CDR1 MDHEN, CDR2 SYDVKM. The CDR3 length is 14 residues. V gave up 7 bases and J gave up 2 bases, with 15 bases separating them. Here the CDR3 reads CASTLGGLAYEQYF. CDR3 nucleotide sequence: TGTGCCAGCACCCTGGGGGGGCTCGCCTACGAGCAGTACTTC.

This clonotype was detected many times. This chain connects TRBV20-1 to TRBJ2-6, with 9 bases matching TRBD1. The V segment lost 6 bases and the J segment 2 bases; nucleotides outside the gene matches: 5. Germline V gene sequence: CDR1 DFQATT, CDR2 SNEGSKA (reference sequence). The CDR3 totals 15 residues. Here the CDR3 DNA reads TGCAGTGCAGGGACAGGGATAACTGGGGCCAACGTCCTGACTTTC. The encoded protein is CSAGTGITGANVLTF.

The chain is built from TRBV11-1 and TRBJ2-1, with 10 bases matching TRBD2. V lost 5 bases and J lost 8; bases outside the gene matches: 9. This CDR3 spans 15 amino acids. Germline CDR1 reads SGHAT; CDR2 reads FQDESV (reference sequence). The CDR3 sequence is CASSPRGSGGDEQFF. The CDR3, as DNA: TGTGCCAGCAGCCCCCGGGGGAGCGGGGGGGATGAGCAGTTCTTC.

This clonotype was seen ten or more times. The chain employs TRBV28 and TRBJ2-7, with 7 bases aligning to TRBD1. Germline V CDR1 and CDR2: MDHEN, SYDVKM. CDR3 length: 16 residues. J gave up 0 bases and V 4 bases, and 9 bases lay outside the gene matches. For the CDR3, the DNA is TGTGCCAGCAGTTCCGCCGGGACAGCTCTCTCCTACGAGCAGTACTTC. Protein product: CASSSAGTALSYEQYF.

On this clonotype: This may be a read error: a much more frequent sequence differs by one nucleotide. The chain is built from TRBV5-6 and TRBJ2-7; D unresolved. Germline V lookup: CDR1 SGHDT, CDR2 YYEEEE. Between the trimmed V and J ends, which lost 7 bases and 3 bases, there was a span of 17 bases. This CDR3 spans 14 amino acids. CDR3 region: CASSLEPGLYEQYF. CDR3 sequence (DNA): TGTGCCAGCTCACTCGAACCGGGCCTCTACGAGCAGTACTTC.

In regard to this clonotype: A read error may produce the germline difference seen at one junction end. For the CDR3, the DNA is TGCGCCAGCAGTGAGGACGGTCCCTACAATGAGCAGTTCTTC. This sequence encodes CASSEDGPYNEQFF. The rearrangement joins TRBV2 to TRBJ2-1; D gene ambiguous. Germline-derived CDR1 and CDR2 are SNHLY and FYNNEI. The CDR3 has 14 amino acids.

This chain uses TRBV2 with TRBJ1-2; TRBD1 agrees at 8 bases. The CDR3 sequence is 16 residues long. V dropped 5 bases and J dropped 7; count of bases not matched to a gene: 15. Germline CDR1 is SNHLY and CDR2 is FYNNEI. The CDR3 region is CASSLLMAGGASGYTF. CDR3 nucleotides: TGTGCCAGCAGTCTACTTATGGCAGGGGGCGCTTCTGGCTACACCTTC.

This clonotype has just a few counts. The gene calls are TRBV5-1 and TRBJ2-3; TRBD1 matches at 9 bases. CDR3 length equals 14 residues. V shed 4 bases and J 3 bases; nucleotides not matched to a gene: 3. Germline V lookup: CDR1 SGHRS, CDR2 YFSETQ. CDR3 amino acids: CASSAGQGTDTQYF. The CDR3 DNA reads TGCGCCAGCAGCGCCGGACAGGGGACAGATACGCAGTATTTT.

Ten or more counts support this clonotype. This chain joins TRBV10-1 and TRBJ2-1; TRBD2 agrees at 11 bases. CDR3 length: 15 residues. Germline V lookup: CDR1 WNHNN, CDR2 SYGVQD (reference sequence). V shed 4 bases and J 9 bases; nucleotides not matched to a gene: 8. The CDR3 is CASSGGSGGALEQFF. CDR3 in DNA: TGCGCCAGCAGTGGAGGTAGCGGGGGGGCCCTTGAGCAGTTCTTC.

This clonotype was recorded a few times. This chain connects TRBV28 to TRBJ1-4, with 8 bases aligning to TRBD1. J lost 4 bases, V lost 7 bases, and 5 bases had no gene match. CDR3 size: 14 residues. Germline CDR1 is MDHEN and CDR2 is SYDVKM. CDR3 sequence reads: CASTAGGRNEKLFF. In nucleotides, the CDR3 is TGTGCCAGCACCGCAGGGGGCCGTAATGAAAAACTGTTTTTT.

The chain carries TRBV4-2 and TRBJ2-1; maybe TRBD2 (6 bases). From germline, CDR1 is LGHNA and CDR2 YNFKEQ. V shed 3 bases and J shed 0 bases, with 15 bases lying between them. The CDR3 consists of 17 residues. Here the CDR3 DNA reads TGTGCCAGCAGCCATGCTGGGACTTACAGCTCCTACAATGAGCAGTTCTTC. This codes for CASSHAGTYSSYNEQFF.

On this clonotype: A much larger clone is a single base away; this may be a read error. The gene calls are TRBV28 and TRBJ2-1; no clear D. CDR1 is MDHEN, CDR2 SYDVKM, per germline. The CDR3 sequence is 12 residues long. The CDR3 bases are TGTGCCAGCAGTTTGAAAGACAATGAGCAGCTCTTC. As protein: CASSLKDNEQLF.

Of note for this clonotype: This may be a read error, as it is one base from a much larger clone. The genes are TRBV27 and TRBJ2-3, with 9 positions matching TRBD2. Germline CDR1 reads MNHEY; CDR2 reads SMNVEV (reference sequence). CDR3 length equals 14 residues. The CDR3 spells CASSRSGGTGTQYF. The CDR3 bases are TGTGCCAGCAGTCGTAGCGGGGGCACAGGTACGCAGTATTTT.

This clonotype was counted between two and nine times. The junction departs from the called germline gene at one end, perhaps through a read error. The V and J genes are TRBV30 and TRBJ1-1; D is uncertain. The CDR3 runs 12 residues. Germline V gene data show CDR1 as GTSNPN and CDR2 as SVGIG (reference sequence). CDR3 nucleotide sequence: TGTACCTGGAGCCAGGTAGGCACTGAAGCTTTCTTT. It encodes CTWSQVGTEAFF.

The chain uses TRBV10-1 and TRBJ2-5; no firm D call. Trimming pared 7 bases from V and 7 bases from J, leaving 10 bases between. Germline CDR1 is WNHNN and CDR2 is SYGVQD (reference sequence). This CDR3 region has 11 residues. The CDR3 protein is CASIVVGTQYF. The CDR3 region has the DNA TGCGCCAGCATCGTGGTGGGGACCCAGTACTTC.

This clonotype was detected ten times or more. This chain links TRBV5-1 with TRBJ2-1, with D perhaps TRBD1 (5 bases). Trimming pared 4 bases from V and 5 bases from J, leaving 19 bases between. CDR3 length: 16 amino acids. The germline V gene encodes CDR1 SGHRS and CDR2 YFSETQ. Written as DNA, the CDR3 is TGCGCCAGCAGCGGGCCCTGGGGCGAGCCAAACAATGAGCAGTTCTTC. It encodes CASSGPWGEPNNEQFF.

This clonotype was detected many times. This chain connects TRBV3-1 to TRBJ1-1, with a possible D match to TRBD1 (5 bases). Germline V lookup: CDR1 LGHDT, CDR2 YNNKEL (reference sequence). The CDR3 runs to 13 residues. V was pared by 4 bases and J by 5 bases, with 11 bases between. The CDR3 protein is CASSPVRETEAFF. The CDR3 region has the DNA TGTGCCAGCAGCCCAGTCAGGGAAACTGAAGCTTTCTTT.

The gene calls are TRBV13 and TRBJ2-7, with D perhaps matching TRBD1 or TRBD2 (5 bases each). Germline V gene lookup returns CDR1 PRHDT and CDR2 FYEKMQ (reference sequence). CDR3 size: 15 residues. V lost 7 bases, J lost 4 bases, and 20 bases lay in between. The CDR3 DNA reads as TGTGCCAGCACGGGCCACAGACTGGGGGTTTACGAGCAGTACGTC. It yields the protein CASTGHRLGVYEQYV.

This clonotype was recorded many times. The CDR3 nucleotides are TGTGCCAGCTCACCATCCCTTGAGCGAGACACTGAAGCTTTCTTT. Its translation: CASSPSLERDTEAFF. The chain has TRBV18 and TRBJ1-1; D is undetermined. The CDR3 covers 15 residues. The germline V gene encodes CDR1 KGHSH and CDR2 LQKENI. V lost 2 bases and J lost 3, with 13 bases in between.

This clonotype was seen repeatedly, ten times or more. This chain joins TRBV20-1 and TRBJ1-5; no firm D call. This CDR3 region has 12 residues. Germline values: CDR1 DFQATT, CDR2 SNEGSKA (reference sequence). Trimming shortened V by 4 bases and J by 4 bases, and 8 bases separated the two germline ends. The CDR3 loop reads CSAKAENQPQHF. The CDR3, as DNA: TGCAGTGCTAAGGCAGAGAATCAGCCCCAGCATTTT.